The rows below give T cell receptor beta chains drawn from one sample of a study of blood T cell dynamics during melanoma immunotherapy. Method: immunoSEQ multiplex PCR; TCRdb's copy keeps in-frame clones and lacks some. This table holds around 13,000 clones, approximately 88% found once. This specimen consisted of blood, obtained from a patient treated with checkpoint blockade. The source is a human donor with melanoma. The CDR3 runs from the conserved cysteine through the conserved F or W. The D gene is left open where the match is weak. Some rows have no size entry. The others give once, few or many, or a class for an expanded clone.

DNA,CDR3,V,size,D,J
TGCGCCAGCAGCGCACACGATCGGGGATCGGCCAACGTCCTGACTTTC,CASSAHDRGSANVLTF,TRBV5-1,-,-,TRBJ2-6
TGTGCCAGCAGCACGGCTGGGACTACTAGGGCAGATACGCAGTATTTT,CASSTAGTTRADTQYF,TRBV13,-,TRBD2,TRBJ2-3
TGTGCCTGGAGTGTACAGACAGGGGCTTCTGGGACTGAAGCTTTCTTT,CAWSVQTGASGTEAFF,TRBV30,-,TRBD1,TRBJ1-1
TGTGCCGTCACGGTACAGGGTGTTGCAGATACGCAGTATTTT,CAVTVQGVADTQYF,TRBV10-3,few,-,TRBJ2-3
TGCGCCAGCAGTGAGTCCTGGGGTCGACCAAGCACAGATACGCAGTATTTT,CASSESWGRPSTDTQYF,TRBV10-2,-,-,TRBJ2-3
TGTGCCAGCAGTTCCGGGACAGGGAACAATCAGCCCCAGCATTTT,CASSSGTGNNQPQHF,TRBV6-5,once,TRBD1,TRBJ1-5
TGTGCCAGCAGCCTAGACACCGGACAGGAAGGTATAGTATCCGGCAATCAGCCCCAGCATTTT,CASSLDTGQEGIVSGNQPQHF,TRBV7-3,-,TRBD1,TRBJ1-5
TGTGCCAGCAGTCCCGGGACACCATTTCAAGAGACCCAGTACTTC,CASSPGTPFQETQYF,TRBV27,-,-,TRBJ2-5
TGTGCCAGTAGGGACCAACCTTATAGCAATCAGCCCCAGCATTTT,CASRDQPYSNQPQHF,TRBV19,-,-,TRBJ1-5
TGTGCCAGCAGTGCTCGTTACCCGCTATATGAAAAACTGTTTTTT,CASSARYPLYEKLFF,TRBV6-1,-,-,TRBJ1-4
TGTGCCAGCAGCCCGGGGCCAGGGAACACTGAAGCTTTCTTT,CASSPGPGNTEAFF,TRBV7-2,few,-,TRBJ1-1
TGTGCCAGCAGGAGCGGGGGTAGCGGGAGGGCGTACGAGCAGTACTTC,CASRSGGSGRAYEQYF,TRBV7-2,-,TRBD2,TRBJ2-7
TGTGCCAGTAGTATGATCCCTAGCGGGGGAGCCTACCAAGAGACCCAGTACTTC,CASSMIPSGGAYQETQYF,TRBV19,-,TRBD2,TRBJ2-5
TGCGCCAGCAGCCAACAGGACAGGAATCAGCCCCAGCATTTT,CASSQQDRNQPQHF,TRBV4-1,-,TRBD1,TRBJ1-5
TGTGCCAGCACCACGGGGGGAAAAACCGGGGAGCTGTTTTTT,CASTTGGKTGELFF,TRBV21-1,-,-,TRBJ2-2
TGTGCCAGCAGCACCCGGACAGGCTATGGCTACACCTTC,CASSTRTGYGYTF,TRBV4-2,-,TRBD1,TRBJ1-2
TGTGCCAGCGCTACGCCGGGGGACAGCGATAATTCACCCCTCCACTTT,CASATPGDSDNSPLHF,TRBV9,-,TRBD1,TRBJ1-6
TGTGCCAGCTCACCGGAGGACAGGGTTAGATACGAGCAGTACTTC,CASSPEDRVRYEQYF,TRBV18,-,TRBD1,TRBJ2-7
TGTGCCAGCAGCACATTAACAGGTCACGAGCAGTACTTC,CASSTLTGHEQYF,TRBV7-8,once,-,TRBJ2-7
TGCGCCAGCAGCTTGGCCCTTGGGTCCCTGAACACTGAAGCTTTCTTT,CASSLALGSLNTEAFF,TRBV5-1,-,-,TRBJ1-1
TGTGCCAGTATCTCAATTCCAGGGGGGGCGCACTCGGGAGAAGGCTACACCTTC,CASISIPGGAHSGEGYTF,TRBV19,-,TRBD1,TRBJ1-2
TGCGCCAGCAGCTTGGATGGACAGGGGGACACTGAAGCTTTCTTT,CASSLDGQGDTEAFF,TRBV5-1,-,TRBD1,TRBJ1-1
TGTGCCAGCAGCTTCTTGACTAGCGGATCCTACAATGAGCAGTTCTTC,CASSFLTSGSYNEQFF,TRBV5-4,-,TRBD2,TRBJ2-1
TGTGCCAGTCGACCTGGACGGGGACAGGGCGACACTGAAGCTTTCTTT,CASRPGRGQGDTEAFF,TRBV19,-,TRBD1,TRBJ1-1
TGTGCCAGCAGCCCAGGGGGTTCGGGGCAGACCCAGTACTTC,CASSPGGSGQTQYF,TRBV7-2,-,TRBD1,TRBJ2-5
TGTGCCAGTAGTGAGCGGGAGCCCGCCGAGCAGTACTTC,CASSEREPAEQYF,TRBV19,-,TRBD2,TRBJ2-7
TGTGCCAGCAGCTTATGGACGGACGGAAACACCATATATTTT,CASSLWTDGNTIYF,TRBV7-9,-,-,TRBJ1-3
TGTGCCAGCAGCGAATTACAGGGGAGGGTAGGAGAGACCCAGTACTTC,CASSELQGRVGETQYF,TRBV9,-,-,TRBJ2-5
TGTGCCAGCAGCCCGACCGGGACACGGAGCTCCTACGAGCAGTACTTC,CASSPTGTRSSYEQYF,TRBV11-1,medium-sized,-,TRBJ2-7
TGTGCCAGCAGCTTGCTTAGAGAGCAGTTCTTC,CASSLLREQFF,TRBV5-4,few,-,TRBJ2-1
TGTGCCATCAGTGAGCGACTAGCGGGATACAATGAGCAGTTCTTC,CAISERLAGYNEQFF,TRBV10-3,-,TRBD2,TRBJ2-1
TGTGCCAGCTCACCTCCAGCCGGGGGTAGTGGCGAGCAGTACTTC,CASSPPAGGSGEQYF,TRBV18,-,-,TRBJ2-7
TGTGCCAGCAGTGTCCCCCTACCTGGGCAGGAAAATTACAATGAGCAGTTCTTC,CASSVPLPGQENYNEQFF,TRBV6-4,-,-,TRBJ2-1
TGTGCCAGCAGCTTAGGCGGCCAAGGGACCGAGCAGTACTTC,CASSLGGQGTEQYF,TRBV11-3,once,-,TRBJ2-7
TGTGCCAGCAGCTTATCTCAGGAGGGGGTGGACTATGGCTACACCTTC,CASSLSQEGVDYGYTF,TRBV7-8,-,-,TRBJ1-2
TGTGCCAGCAGCTTAGTGTCGGGCTCTGGAAACACCATATATTTT,CASSLVSGSGNTIYF,TRBV7-2,-,-,TRBJ1-3
TGCGCCAGCAGCCAAGATAGTTGGACAGGGGGCAATGAGCAGTTCTTC,CASSQDSWTGGNEQFF,TRBV4-1,once,TRBD1,TRBJ2-1
TGTGCCAGTAGTTGGCAGAACCCAACTTATGGCTACACCTTC,CASSWQNPTYGYTF,TRBV19,-,-,TRBJ1-2
TGCGCCAGCAGCCCCACGTCGGGGGGCTTGGGAGAGACCCAGTACTTC,CASSPTSGGLGETQYF,TRBV5-1,once,-,TRBJ2-5
TGTGCCAGCAGCTTAGATACGGCCACGGGACAGGGCATGTTTTTT,CASSLDTATGQGMFF,TRBV7-2,-,TRBD1,TRBJ1-4
TGCGCCAGCAGGGCAGGGAGTACCTACAATGAGCAGTTCTTC,CASRAGSTYNEQFF,TRBV5-1,-,-,TRBJ2-1
TGTGCCAGCAGTTCACGAGGACGGTCCAACACTGAAGCTTTCTTT,CASSSRGRSNTEAFF,TRBV27,-,-,TRBJ1-1
TGTGCCAGCAGTGACCGTCGGACACCACCTTGGGGGACTGAAGCTTTCTTT,CASSDRRTPPWGTEAFF,TRBV6-1,-,-,TRBJ1-1
TGTGCCAGCAGTGACCGGAGGGAGAGGCACAATGAGCAGTTCTTC,CASSDRRERHNEQFF,TRBV2,-,-,TRBJ2-1
TGTGCCAGCAGCCCCAGCGGGAGCTCCTACAATGAGCAGTTCTTC,CASSPSGSSYNEQFF,TRBV9,-,TRBD2,TRBJ2-1
TGTGCCAGCAGCTTAGAACACAGGGGACGGGAGACCCAGTACTTC,CASSLEHRGRETQYF,TRBV11-2,-,TRBD1,TRBJ2-5
TGTGCCAGCAGCTTTACCGGTGGGGGTGGCACCGGGAAGCTGTTTTTT,CASSFTGGGGTGKLFF,TRBV11-2,-,-,TRBJ2-2
TGTGCCAGCAGTGCGCCGGGACAGGTGTGGGGGGACGGCATTCAGTACTTC,CASSAPGQVWGDGIQYF,TRBV6-1,once,TRBD1,TRBJ2-4
TGTGCCAGAAGGGGACTGTGCACAGATACGCAGTATTTT,CARRGLCTDTQYF,TRBV9,once,-,TRBJ2-3
TGTGCCAGCAGCCTAAGGGGGGAAAAACTGTTTTTT,CASSLRGEKLFF,TRBV7-2,-,-,TRBJ1-4
TGCGCCAGTAAACCCGGGACAGGGTATGAAAAACTGTTTTTT,CASKPGTGYEKLFF,TRBV10-2,-,TRBD1,TRBJ1-4
TGCGCCAGCAGCTTAGAGACAGGGAGGGAAGAGACCCAGTACTTC,CASSLETGREETQYF,TRBV5-1,-,-,TRBJ2-5
TGTGCCAGCACCGGGGGCAGTCACTATGGCTACACCTTC,CASTGGSHYGYTF,TRBV28,once,-,TRBJ1-2